Below, one TCR beta chain is given with its context. Extraction of RNA preceded its reverse transcription into cDNA, which served as the sequencing template. Clones were sequenced by immunoSEQ multiplex PCR, and TCRdb holds only the in-frame ones, with some missing. Of over 2,500 clones in the sample, 70% to 85% were seen once. In germline, CDR1 is SNHLY, CDR2 FYNNEI. J was trimmed by 6 bases and V by 10 bases; bases with no gene match: 5. The CDR3 length is 13 residues. The sample's treatment: oral pan-JAK inhibitor, 5-10 mg twice daily. Collected material from alopecia areata patients comprised lesional scalp punch biopsies and peripheral blood. This sample was included in a study of CD8+ T cells in alopecia areata. Study-level background: Those treated were given oral tofacitinib at 5 to 10 mg twice daily. Scoring treated patients' severity relied on the percentage of scalp area affected. Tofacitinib ran 6 to 18 months, followed by 6 months off drug.

The receptor's source is a human donor with alopecia areata. The specimen comprised skin, sampled at week 24, from a patient treated with tofacitinib. The chain uses TRBV2 and TRBJ2-1; 11 bases are a match to TRBD1. The CDR3 DNA is TGTGCCAACCCGGGACAGGGGGTCAATGAGCAGTTCTTC. Translated, it gives CANPGQGVNEQFF.